The 26 T cell receptor beta chains presented below share a single source sample, sequenced in a study of blood T cells in healthy people across ages. A second roughly 7 to 11 cycle PCR used barcoded and J-beta primers. TCRdb reprocessed the 5' RACE reads with MiXCR, giving one entry per CDR3 protein. The table has about 730,000 distinct CDR3 sequences, around 40% seen once. The sample taken for sequencing was blood. The receptors were sampled from a woman aged 55-70 years in good health.

This chain connects TRBV20-1 to TRBJ2-1; 15 positions match TRBD2. CDR1 is DFQATT, CDR2 SNEGSKA, per germline (reference sequence). This CDR3 comprises 15 residues. V was clipped by 6 bases and J by 6 bases; unmatched bases: 6. CDR3 sequence reads: CSARTSGRARNEQFF. For the CDR3, the DNA is TGCAGTGCGAGGACTAGCGGGAGGGCCCGCAATGAGCAGTTCTTC.

The chain combines TRBV27 with TRBJ2-7; 10 bases map to TRBD2. This CDR3 is built from 15 residues. Germline V gene data show CDR1 as MNHEY and CDR2 as SMNVEV (reference sequence). The J segment lost 7 bases and the V segment lost 4 bases, leaving 10 bases of the junction unmatched. DNA for the CDR3: TGTGCCAGCAGTTCTATAGCGGGAGGTTACAATGAGCAGTACTTC. It encodes CASSSIAGGYNEQYF.

This clonotype has a handful of counts. The genes are TRBV4-3 and TRBJ2-3; TRBD1 matches 7 bases. The CDR3 totals 15 residues. With 5 bases clipped from V and 6 bases from J, the junction kept 11 bases outside the gene matches. The germline V gene encodes CDR1 LGHNA and CDR2 YSLEER. The CDR3 DNA reads as TGCGCCAGCAGCGCAGAGGGGGCTCGGGGCGATACGCAGTATTTT. This sequence encodes CASSAEGARGDTQYF.

There are a few counts of this clonotype. V gene TRBV29-1 combines with J gene TRBJ2-1, with 8 nucleotides matching TRBD1. Germline V gene data show CDR1 as SQVTM and CDR2 as ANQGSEA. CDR3 length: 13 residues. V gave up 3 bases and J gave up 8 bases; unmatched junction bases: 6. This CDR3 reads CSVDASGGDEQFF. The CDR3 region has the DNA TGCAGCGTTGATGCCTCAGGGGGCGATGAGCAGTTCTTC.

This chain connects TRBV7-2 to TRBJ2-1, with a tentative D call TRBD2 (6 bases). The CDR3 has 16 amino acids. V was shortened by 2 bases and J by 4 bases, with 15 bases between the two germline ends. In germline, CDR1 is SGHTA, CDR2 FQGNSA. CDR3: CASSLRSGVFYNEQFF. The CDR3 DNA is TGTGCCAGCAGCTTAAGGTCGGGGGTCTTTTACAATGAGCAGTTCTTC.

This clonotype has only a few counts. CDR3 sequence: CASSVAVQGPDTQYF. The CDR3 DNA follows: TGTGCCAGCAGCGTAGCAGTCCAGGGCCCAGATACGCAGTATTTT. The rearrangement uses TRBV9 and TRBJ2-3, with D perhaps matching TRBD1 (5 bases). The length of the CDR3 is 15 residues. CDR1 and CDR2 (germline): SGDLS, YYNGEE. V gave up 0 bases and J gave up 4 bases, with 12 bases separating them.

The chain joins TRBV5-1 to TRBJ2-1; D unresolved. CDR1 and CDR2 (germline): SGHRS, YFSETQ. Trimming pared 6 bases from V and 8 bases from J, leaving 12 bases between. The CDR3 extends over 12 amino acids. The CDR3 reads CASTKDGHEQFF. CDR3 coding DNA: TGCGCCAGCACTAAAGACGGGCATGAGCAGTTCTTC.

This clonotype was seen a handful of times. The V and J genes are TRBV12-3 or TRBV12-4 and TRBJ1-6; D call uncertain. V lost 5 bases, J lost 2 bases, and 10 bases lay in between. This CDR3 comprises 15 residues. The CDR3 is CASSADVAYNSPLHF. The CDR3 bases are TGTGCCAGCAGTGCGGACGTCGCCTATAATTCACCCCTCCACTTT.

The rearrangement uses TRBV7-6 and TRBJ1-5; 7 nucleotides match TRBD1. Germline V lookup: CDR1 SGHVS, CDR2 FNYEAQ. Germline trimming cut 8 bases from V and 4 bases from J; bases unmatched to any gene: 11. This CDR3 comprises 15 residues. CDR3: CASGTWDSANQPQHF. The CDR3 DNA is TGTGCCAGCGGGACATGGGACAGTGCTAATCAGCCCCAGCATTTT.

The chain employs TRBV5-1 and TRBJ2-1; D possibly uses TRBD1 or TRBD2 (9 bases each). The CDR3 has 15 amino acids. V dropped 3 bases and J dropped 15 bases, with 25 bases sitting between them. Germline V gene sequence: CDR1 SGHRS, CDR2 YFSETQ. CDR3 sequence reads: CASSSRDRDSSGAFF. The CDR3 DNA sequence: TGCGCCAGCAGCTCGCGGGACAGGGACTCTAGCGGGGCGTTCTTC.

The chain is built from TRBV4-3 and TRBJ1-1, with 10 positions matching TRBD1. Losses at the gene ends were 2 bases for V and 4 bases for J; bases not matched to a gene: 4. Germline-derived CDR1 and CDR2 are LGHNA and YSLEER. This CDR3 contains 15 residues. Here the CDR3 reads CASSQRDRGSTEAFF. The CDR3 region has the DNA TGCGCCAGCAGCCAACGGGACAGGGGAAGCACTGAAGCTTTCTTT.

The chain combines TRBV27 with TRBJ2-7; 7 bases agree with TRBD2. Trimming at V came to 7 bases and at J to 5 bases, leaving 11 bases not matched to a gene. The CDR3 length is 14 residues. CDR1 MNHEY and CDR2 SMNVEV come from the germline V gene (reference sequence). The CDR3 nucleotides are TGTGCCAGCAAGAGGGAGGGAGGAGGTAACGAGCAGTACTTC. Amino acids: CASKREGGGNEQYF.

In this sample, this clonotype turned up once. The chain couples TRBV20-1 to TRBJ2-7; D ambiguous. The CDR3 runs 17 residues. Trimming pared 1 base from V and 3 bases from J, leaving 22 bases between. CDR1 and CDR2 (germline): DFQATT, SNEGSKA (reference sequence). This CDR3 reads CSARGRGMEQLDYEQYF. In DNA, the CDR3 is TGCAGTGCTAGAGGGCGTGGGATGGAACAGTTAGACTACGAGCAGTACTTC.

As concerns this clonotype: One end of the junction varies from germline; a read error may be responsible. The chain is built from TRBV4-1 and TRBJ2-3, with D tentatively TRBD1 or TRBD2 (5 bases each). This CDR3 is built from 16 residues. In germline, CDR1 is MGHRA, CDR2 YSYEKL. In nucleotides, the CDR3 is TGCGCCAGCAGCCAAGAGGCAGGGTCTAGCACAGGTACGCAGTATTTT. This encodes CASSQEAGSSTGTQYF.

The chain has TRBV27 and TRBJ2-1; D is unresolved. The V end was cut by 5 bases, the J end by 0 bases, with 14 bases between. The CDR3 has 16 amino acids. The germline V gene encodes CDR1 MNHEY and CDR2 SMNVEV (reference sequence). The CDR3 sequence: CASSPAPADSYNEQFF. The DNA of the CDR3 is TGTGCCAGCAGTCCCGCCCCTGCGGACTCCTACAATGAGCAGTTCTTC.

In its sample, this clonotype was seen a few times. This chain joins TRBV2 and TRBJ2-7; a possible D gene is TRBD1 (6 bases). Trimming shortened V by 4 bases and J by 2 bases, and 12 bases separated the two germline ends. CDR1 is SNHLY and CDR2 is FYNNEI in the germline V gene. CDR3 size: 14 residues. In nucleotides, the CDR3 is TGTGCCAGCAGTGTGGGGACAAGCACCTACGAGCAGTACTTC. Amino acid sequence: CASSVGTSTYEQYF.

This chain connects TRBV20-1 to TRBJ2-3; 8 bases agree with TRBD2. Per germline, CDR1 DFQATT and CDR2 SNEGSKA (reference sequence). This CDR3 region has 16 residues. With V trimmed by 5 bases and J by 1 base, 11 bases remained unmatched. CDR3 nucleotide sequence: TGCAGTGCTCGAATCCGGGGGGGCTTGCGCACAGATACGCAGTATTTT. It translates to CSARIRGGLRTDTQYF.

The chain joins TRBV6-5 to TRBJ1-1; D unresolved. The germline gives CDR1 MNHEY, CDR2 SVGAGI. This CDR3 contains 16 residues. Deletions cut 0 bases from V and 0 bases from J, with 11 bases between. In DNA, the CDR3 is TGTGCCAGCAGTTACTCGATAGGAGTCTTGAACACTGAAGCTTTCTTT. Translated: CASSYSIGVLNTEAFF.

The chain recombines TRBV7-9 with TRBJ2-1; D is ambiguous. There are 16 residues in the CDR3. Germline CDR1 reads SEHNR; CDR2 reads FQNEAQ (reference sequence). The ends were cut back, 2 bases at V and 8 bases at J, with 19 bases in the middle. DNA of the CDR3: TGTGCCAGCAGCTTATTTTTAAGGAGTCCCCAGGATGAGCAGTTCTTC. As protein: CASSLFLRSPQDEQFF.

CDR3 nucleotides: TGTGCCAGCAGCTTAGCAATAGGGACAGGGAACTCCAATGAGCAGTTCTTC. As protein: CASSLAIGTGNSNEQFF. The chain employs TRBV7-6 and TRBJ2-1; 9 bases line up with TRBD1. The length of the CDR3 is 17 residues. V lost 0 bases and J lost 6; bases outside the gene matches: 9. Germline V gene sequence: CDR1 SGHVS, CDR2 FNYEAQ.

This clonotype was counted at least ten times. The rearrangement uses TRBV7-2 and TRBJ2-5; D call uncertain. The CDR3 is made up of 15 amino acids. CDR1 is SGHTA, CDR2 FQGNSA, per germline. Trimming took 1 base from V and 5 from J, leaving 14 bases between them. CDR3 DNA sequence: TGTGCCAGCAGCTTAGATTCGCGGATGGGGGAGACCCAGTACTTC. This encodes CASSLDSRMGETQYF.

This rearrangement joins TRBV12-3 or TRBV12-4 to TRBJ2-3; 9 bases are a match to TRBD2. The junction had 8 bases not matched to a gene; V was cut back by 8 bases and J by 2 bases. The CDR3 is 15 amino acids. The chain's CDR3 is CASSNPSGDTDTQYF. The CDR3 bases are TGTGCCAGCTCCAACCCTAGCGGGGACACAGATACGCAGTATTTT.

For this clonotype: The junction departs from germline at one end; a sequencing error may be responsible. The chain links TRBV20-1 to TRBJ1-6; D unclear. The germline V gene has CDR1 DFQATT and CDR2 SNEGSKA (reference sequence). This CDR3 has 16 amino acids. The CDR3 protein is CSARDLGKGVDSPLHF. Here the CDR3 DNA reads TGCAGTGCTAGAGATCTGGGAAAAGGAGTAGATTCACCACTCCACTTT.

The CDR3 is CASRTPRGNTEAFF. CDR3 bases: TGTGCCAGCAGAACACCACGGGGGAACACTGAAGCTTTCTTT. The chain employs TRBV27 and TRBJ1-1; no definite D call. This CDR3 contains 14 residues. V lost 6 bases to trimming and J lost 1 base, with 12 bases between them. Germline lookup yields CDR1 MNHEY and CDR2 SMNVEV (reference sequence).

CDR3 coding DNA: TGTGCCAGCAGCTCCAGGTTCAGCTACGAGCAGTACTTC. Its protein is CASSSRFSYEQYF. The gene calls are TRBV7-2 and TRBJ2-7; D call uncertain. The V end lost 4 bases, the J end lost 3 bases, and 10 bases lay between the germline ends. The CDR3 is 13 residues long. Germline assignment: CDR1 SGHTA and CDR2 FQGNSA.

This clonotype showed up just once. The genes are TRBV20-1 and TRBJ2-1; no firm D call. This CDR3 is 15 amino acids long. CDR1 and CDR2 from the germline V gene are DFQATT and SNEGSKA (reference sequence). V dropped 6 bases and J dropped 3 bases, with 18 bases sitting between them. The CDR3 nucleotides read TGCAGTGCGACCCCGGTAGAGCTGGACTACAATGAGCAGTTCTTC. Its translation is CSATPVELDYNEQFF.